This TCR beta chain emerged from a study of cytomegalovirus exposure and HLA in healthy donors. This clone occurred a few times. Its antigen is undetermined. PCR used 60 Vbeta primers and 13 Jbeta primers. The repertoire was sequenced with immunoSEQ multiplex PCR; TCRdb's copy has only in-frame clones and lacks some. The sample consists of 150,000 to 250,000 clones, around three quarters of them appearing once. General study points: Across donors, sequencing depth was assumed by presence/absence analyses to be roughly uniform.

Germline V lookup: CDR1 MGHDK, CDR2 SYGVNS. The CDR3 totals 13 residues. V dropped 2 bases and J dropped 7 bases, with 11 bases sitting between them. The chain uses TRBV25-1 and TRBJ1-2; D is unresolved. This clonotype was sampled from a young woman in good health and CMV-seropositive. Material: PBMCs. The CDR3 DNA reads as TGTGCCAGCAGTGAACGCAGGTTAGGTGGCTACACCTTC. Its protein product is CASSERRLGGYTF.